Sequencing of this TCR beta chain was carried out in a study of blood T cell repertoires in COVID-19. The CDR3 is 14 residues long. Trimming pared 6 bases from V and 7 bases from J, leaving 16 bases between. CDR1 and CDR2 (germline): MNHEY, SVGAGI. Clones were read by immunoSEQ multiplex PCR, and TCRdb kept only the in-frame ones, dropping some. The table lists almost 250,000 clones, about 82% of them singletons. This rearrangement joins TRBV6-5 to TRBJ1-5; tentative D call: TRBD1 (6 bases). This sequence originates from a woman over 75 with COVID-19, enrolled during active disease. The material sequenced was peripheral blood. The CDR3 protein is CASSLNRVGQPQHF. The CDR3 DNA is TGTGCCAGCAGCCTCAACAGGGTGGGACAGCCCCAGCATTTT.